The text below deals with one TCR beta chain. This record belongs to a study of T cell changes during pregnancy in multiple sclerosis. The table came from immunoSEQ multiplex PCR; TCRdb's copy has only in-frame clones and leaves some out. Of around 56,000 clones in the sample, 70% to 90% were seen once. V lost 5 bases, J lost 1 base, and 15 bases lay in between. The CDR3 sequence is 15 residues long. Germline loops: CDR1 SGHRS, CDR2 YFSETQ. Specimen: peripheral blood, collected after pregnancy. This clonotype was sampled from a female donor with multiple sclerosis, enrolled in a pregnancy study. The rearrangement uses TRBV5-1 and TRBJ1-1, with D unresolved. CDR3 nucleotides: TGCGCCAGCAGAGATGTCCTGTCGGGGAACACTGAAGCTTTCTTT. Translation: CASRDVLSGNTEAFF. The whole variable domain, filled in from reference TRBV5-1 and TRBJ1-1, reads KAGVTQTPRYLIKTRGQQVTLSCSPISGHRSVSWYQQTPGQGLQFLFEYFSETQRNKGNFPGRFSGRQFSNSRSEMNVSTLELGDSALYLCASRDVLSGNTEAFFGQGTRLTVV.